This T cell receptor beta chain was sequenced for a study of blood T cell repertoires in COVID-19. Overall study: In each case, the material was cDNA or gDNA derived from T cells, B-cell-depleted T cells, or PBMCs.

Germline assignment: CDR1 LNHDA and CDR2 SQIVND (reference sequence). V lost 4 bases, J lost 11 bases, and 15 bases lay in between. CDR3 size: 12 residues. In terms of age and location, participants ranged from roughly 18 to 95 years and lived in about 25 US areas. Participants were placed into cohorts based on the clinical history they reported. In the original workflow: Nucleated cell number was recorded as an estimate derived from reference gene primer amplification. Some clones are missing from TCRdb's copy, which holds only in-frame ones; the method was immunoSEQ multiplex PCR. Clone size and V and J calls were adopted from that table, with D and trimming inferred from the DNA. In the table there are about 250,000 clones, around 82% of which are singletons.

Sequencing was performed on PBMCs or T cells enriched from blood (not recorded which). The chain couples TRBV19 to TRBJ2-7; D may be TRBD1 (6 bases). This receptor was taken from a woman aged 40 to 50 who had been exposed to COVID-19. The CDR3 region has the DNA TGTGCCAGTAGTAGCAACAGGGATCCCGAGTACTTC. As protein: CASSSNRDPEYF.